Shown below are 27 T cell receptor beta chains from a single sample sequenced in a study of T cells after yellow fever vaccination. TCRdb re-called the 5' RACE reads through MiXCR, storing one row per CDR3 protein. Altogether 30,000 to 35,000 distinct CDR3 sequences are present, more than 6.5% being singletons, with the ten largest covering less than 25%. The specimen comprised PBMCs, either bulk or a sorted T-cell subset (CD4+, CD8+, memory, or dextramer-sorted; not recorded which), sampled on the day of the first yellow fever vaccination. Every receptor here comes from a man younger than 30 who received the YFV17D yellow fever vaccine.

There are many counts of this clonotype. This sequence joins TRBV18 and TRBJ2-3; D gene ambiguous. Germline CDR1 and CDR2: KGHSH and LQKENI. The CDR3 extends over 17 amino acids. Trimming took 6 bases from V and 2 from J, leaving 21 bases between them. CDR3 protein: CASSQPPWRTHTDTQYF. In nucleotides, the CDR3 is TGTGCCAGCTCCCAACCCCCCTGGCGGACCCACACAGATACGCAGTATTTT.

A few counts support this clonotype. The V call is TRBV18, the J call TRBJ1-1; D possibly corresponds to TRBD1 (5 bases). The CDR3 spans 13 residues. With 5 bases removed from V and 6 bases from J, the gap between germline ends came to 13 bases. CDR1 is KGHSH, CDR2 LQKENI, per germline. CDR3 sequence reads: CASSGRGRAEAFF. For the CDR3, the DNA is TGTGCCAGCTCAGGTAGGGGAAGGGCTGAAGCTTTCTTT.

This clonotype was counted ten times or more. This chain joins TRBV29-1 and TRBJ1-4, with D possibly TRBD1 on 5 matching bases. Germline CDR1 reads SQVTM; CDR2 reads ANQGSEA. This CDR3 is 15 amino acids long. Trimming pared 1 base from V and 4 bases from J, leaving 13 bases between. CDR3 in amino acids: CSVEGSTENNEKLFF. In DNA form, the CDR3 reads TGCAGCGTTGAAGGTTCGACAGAGAATAATGAAAAACTGTTTTTT.

The rearrangement joins TRBV3-1 to TRBJ1-2, with D possibly being TRBD1 (5 bases). This CDR3 is 16 amino acids long. Trimming stripped 1 base from V and 2 bases from J, with 14 bases between. Germline V gene sequence: CDR1 LGHDT, CDR2 YNNKEL (reference sequence). The CDR3 sequence is CASSQGRGTVNYGYTF. For the CDR3, the DNA is TGTGCCAGCAGCCAAGGTCGGGGGACGGTCAACTATGGCTACACCTTC. The full variable domain, rest sourced from reference TRBV3-1 and TRBJ1-2, is DTAVSQTPKYLVTQMGNDKSIKCEQNLGHDTMYWYKQDSKKFLKIMFSYNNKELIINETVPNRFSPKSPDKAHLNLHINSLELGDSAVYFCASSQGRGTVNYGYTFGSGTRLTVV.

This clonotype was observed at least ten times. The V gene is TRBV4-1, the J gene TRBJ2-1; 7 nucleotides align to TRBD2. The CDR3 is 16 residues long. The germline V gene has CDR1 MGHRA and CDR2 YSYEKL. Trimming took 1 base from V and 4 from J; bases not matched to a gene: 7. In nucleotides, the CDR3 is TGCGCCAGCAGCCAAGTTAGGCTAGCGGTTTACAATGAGCAGTTCTTC. Translation gives CASSQVRLAVYNEQFF.

This clonotype occurred a few times. This chain uses TRBV4-3 with TRBJ2-6; D perhaps matches TRBD2 (6 bases). Deletions cut 1 base from V and 4 bases from J, with 14 bases between. The CDR3 has 17 amino acids. The germline V gene encodes CDR1 LGHNA and CDR2 YSLEER. The CDR3 DNA reads as TGCGCCAGCAGCCAAGTACCTGGAGGGGACGGGGCCAACGTCCTGACTTTC. It specifies CASSQVPGGDGANVLTF.

This clonotype was detected only a few times. The chain recombines TRBV3-1 with TRBJ2-2; D is uncertain. Germline CDR1 reads LGHDT; CDR2 reads YNNKEL (reference sequence). Trimming took 0 bases from V and 9 from J, leaving 5 bases between them. There are 12 residues in the CDR3. CDR3 residues: CASSQEGRELFF. In DNA, the CDR3 is TGTGCCAGCAGCCAAGAAGGGAGGGAGCTGTTTTTT. Full variable domain (outside the CDR3, taken from reference TRBV3-1 and TRBJ2-2): DTAVSQTPKYLVTQMGNDKSIKCEQNLGHDTMYWYKQDSKKFLKIMFSYNNKELIINETVPNRFSPKSPDKAHLNLHINSLELGDSAVYFCASSQEGRELFFGEGSRLTVL.

V and J are TRBV7-2 and TRBJ2-7, with D tentatively TRBD1 (7 bases). This CDR3 spans 13 amino acids. With 4 bases removed from V and 3 bases from J, the gap between germline ends came to 10 bases. The germline V gene has CDR1 SGHTA and CDR2 FQGNSA. The CDR3 loop reads CASSSGGLYEQYF. CDR3 nucleotide sequence: TGTGCCAGCAGCTCAGGGGGGCTCTACGAGCAGTACTTC.

In its sample, this clonotype was seen many times. V usage is TRBV20-1 and J usage is TRBJ2-7; D is undetermined. The CDR3 sequence is 13 residues long. Germline loops: CDR1 DFQATT, CDR2 SNEGSKA (reference sequence). Trimming shortened V by 6 bases and J by 0 bases, and 12 bases separated the two germline ends. The CDR3 is CSAANTISYEQYF. The CDR3, as DNA: TGCAGTGCCGCCAACACGATCTCCTACGAGCAGTACTTC.

This clonotype was counted at least ten times. The V and J genes are TRBV20-1 and TRBJ2-1; 8 nucleotides line up with TRBD2. CDR3 length: 17 amino acids. Germline V gene lookup returns CDR1 DFQATT and CDR2 SNEGSKA (reference sequence). The V segment lost 4 bases and the J segment 4 bases; nucleotides outside the gene matches: 15. Written as DNA, the CDR3 is TGCAGTGCTACCCAAGTGCGCGGGGGGCCCGGATACAATGAGCAGTTCTTC. This gives the protein CSATQVRGGPGYNEQFF.

This clonotype has a handful of counts. V and J are TRBV7-9 and TRBJ1-1; D unresolved. The CDR3 spans 12 residues. The V and J ends lost 2 bases and 3 bases respectively, with 4 bases between them. Germline loops: CDR1 SEHNR, CDR2 FQNEAQ (reference sequence). DNA for the CDR3: TGTGCCAGCAGCTTATCGTACACTGAAGCTTTCTTT. Protein: CASSLSYTEAFF.

In this sample, this clonotype turned up many times. The genes are TRBV7-2 and TRBJ2-3; 8 bases match TRBD2. The J segment lost 2 bases and the V segment lost 2 bases, leaving 6 bases of the junction unmatched. Germline V gives CDR1 SGHTA, CDR2 FQGNSA. The CDR3 runs to 16 residues. The CDR3 DNA is TGTGCCAGCAGCTTACAGAGCGGGGGAGTCACAGATACGCAGTATTTT. Its translation is CASSLQSGGVTDTQYF.

This clonotype was counted many times. The CDR3 DNA reads as TGTGCCAGCAGCTCTCCGGCCTCTGGAAACACCATATATTTT. Translating it yields CASSSPASGNTIYF. J is TRBJ1-3 and V is TRBV7-2; D unclear. This CDR3 comprises 14 residues. The V gene's germline CDR1 is SGHTA and CDR2 FQGNSA. The germline V and J ends were trimmed by 4 bases and 0 bases, with 7 bases remaining between them.

In this sample, this clonotype turned up many times. DNA for the CDR3: TGTGCCAGCAGCCCCCTTAAGGGGGGTTACGAGCAGTACTTC. Translation: CASSPLKGGYEQYF. The chain combines TRBV12-3 or TRBV12-4 with TRBJ2-7, with D possibly called TRBD1 or TRBD2 (6 bases each). CDR3 size: 14 residues. V lost 6 bases and J lost 4, with 16 bases in between.

This clonotype has only a few counts. This chain joins TRBV20-1 and TRBJ2-1; D might be TRBD1 (6 bases). This CDR3 spans 12 amino acids. Germline CDR1 and CDR2: DFQATT and SNEGSKA (reference sequence). V gave up 3 bases and J gave up 9 bases, with 12 bases separating them. The CDR3 DNA is TGCAGTGCTAGGTCCTCAGGGGCTGAGCAGTTCTTC. Amino acid sequence: CSARSSGAEQFF.

On this clonotype itself: Because it lacks the conserved phenylalanine or tryptophan at the end, this CDR3 is likely a read error. The DNA is omitted, as the CDR3 cannot be located on it reliably, and the CDR3 follows TCRdb's listing. The rearrangement joins TRBV25-1 to TRBJ2-7; the D segment call TRBD2 is taken from the table without a DNA check. Germline assignment: CDR1 MGHDK and CDR2 SYGVNS. The CDR3 region is 13 residues in length, termini included. This CDR3 is CASRPLGLANEQY.

The table lists this clonotype with many counts. J is TRBJ2-1 and V is TRBV24-1, with D possibly being TRBD2 (5 bases). Per germline, CDR1 KGHDR and CDR2 SFDVKD. CDR3 length: 12 amino acids. V gave up 5 bases and J gave up 9 bases, with 10 bases separating them. CDR3 sequence (DNA): TGTGCCACCAGTGGTGTTGGAGGTGAGCAGTTCTTC. Translation gives CATSGVGGEQFF.

In its sample, this clonotype was seen many times. The V call is TRBV12-3 or TRBV12-4, the J call TRBJ1-5, with TRBD1 matching 7 bases. J lost 6 bases, V lost 5 bases, and 4 bases had no gene match. The CDR3 has 13 amino acids. CDR3 region: CASSQGESQPQHF. The DNA of the CDR3 is TGTGCCAGCAGTCAGGGGGAGAGTCAGCCCCAGCATTTT.

In its sample, this clonotype was seen many times. The V gene is TRBV20-1, the J gene TRBJ2-7; D is unresolved. V lost 3 bases and J lost 0, with 12 bases in between. Germline V gene data show CDR1 as DFQATT and CDR2 as SNEGSKA (reference sequence). This CDR3 is built from 14 residues. The CDR3 DNA reads TGCAGTGCTAGCCGCACACTGAGCTCCTACGAGCAGTACTTC. Amino acids: CSASRTLSSYEQYF.

This clonotype was seen at least ten times. CDR3 loop: CASSLLLPGVEQFF. The CDR3 DNA reads as TGTGCCAGCAGTTTATTACTCCCGGGGGTCGAGCAGTTCTTC. The chain couples TRBV27 to TRBJ2-1; tentative D call: TRBD2 (6 bases). The CDR3 is 14 residues long. V was trimmed by 1 base and J by 10 bases, leaving 14 bases between them. CDR1 and CDR2 from the germline V gene are MNHEY and SMNVEV (reference sequence).

This clonotype has ten or more counts. The V call is TRBV28, the J call TRBJ2-7; TRBD1 might be the D (6 bases). This CDR3 region has 14 residues. The ends were cut back, 7 bases at V and 2 bases at J, with 15 bases in the middle. Germline values: CDR1 MDHEN, CDR2 SYDVKM. CDR3 in amino acids: CASTRSGDPYEQYV. CDR3 nucleotides: TGTGCCAGCACCCGATCAGGGGACCCCTACGAGCAGTACGTC.

This clonotype was observed many times. The rearrangement uses TRBV14 and TRBJ1-4; 11 bases line up with TRBD1. V shed 5 bases, J shed 7 bases, and the junction held 3 bases outside the gene matches. The CDR3 loop spans 14 amino acids. Germline V gene lookup returns CDR1 SGHDN and CDR2 FVKESK. The CDR3 reads CASSVGTGGEKLFF. The CDR3 nucleotides are TGTGCCAGCAGCGTAGGGACAGGGGGTGAAAAACTGTTTTTT.

This clonotype has a handful of counts. This chain uses TRBV7-2 with TRBJ1-4; D possibly corresponds to TRBD1 (5 bases). Trimming stripped 5 bases from V and 11 bases from J, with 12 bases between. Germline assignment: CDR1 SGHTA and CDR2 FQGNSA. This CDR3 contains 12 residues. The CDR3 nucleotides are TGTGCCAGCAGCAGGACACGGGATAAACTGTTTTTT. This encodes CASSRTRDKLFF. Full variable domain (missing parts from reference TRBV7-2 and TRBJ1-4): GAGVSQSPSNKVTEKGKDVELRCDPISGHTALYWYRQSLGQGLEFLIYFQGNSAPDKSGLPSDRFSAERTGGSVSTLTIQRTQQEDSAVYLCASSRTRDKLFFGSGTQLSVL.

This chain connects TRBV6-5 to TRBJ2-3; D is undetermined. There are 13 residues in the CDR3. Trimming took 3 bases from V and 0 from J, leaving 4 bases between them. Germline V gene data show CDR1 as MNHEY and CDR2 as SVGAGI. CDR3 sequence (DNA): TGTGCCAGCAGTTATCTTAGCACAGATACGCAGTATTTT. Amino acid sequence: CASSYLSTDTQYF.

The chain carries TRBV7-2 and TRBJ1-3; possibly TRBD1 for D (6 bases). Trimming removed 11 bases from V and 3 bases from J, with 17 bases in between. Per germline, CDR1 SGHTA and CDR2 FQGNSA. The CDR3 contains 14 residues. CDR3 in amino acids: CAYPLGAGGNTIYF. The CDR3 bases are TGTGCCTACCCGTTGGGGGCAGGTGGAAACACCATATATTTT.

This clonotype was seen ten or more times. CDR3 residues: CASSQGGAGQETQYF. The CDR3 nucleotides read TGTGCCAGCAGCCAAGGGGGCGCGGGCCAAGAGACCCAGTACTTC. V and J are TRBV4-2 and TRBJ2-5; D assignment may be TRBD1 or TRBD2 (5 bases each). From germline, CDR1 is LGHNA and CDR2 YNFKEQ. Trimming removed 1 base from V and 1 base from J, with 10 bases in between. The CDR3 has 15 residues.

At least ten counts were recorded for this clonotype. The rearrangement uses TRBV7-2 and TRBJ2-4; 8 bases agree with TRBD1. The CDR3 totals 16 residues. Germline V gene sequence: CDR1 SGHTA, CDR2 FQGNSA. V shed 5 bases and J 6 bases; nucleotides not matched to a gene: 12. In DNA form, the CDR3 reads TGTGCCAGCAGCATGTATACCTCCGGGACAGGAAACATTCAGTACTTC. This codes for CASSMYTSGTGNIQYF. Filled out from reference TRBV7-2 and TRBJ2-4, the complete variable domain reads GAGVSQSPSNKVTEKGKDVELRCDPISGHTALYWYRQSLGQGLEFLIYFQGNSAPDKSGLPSDRFSAERTGGSVSTLTIQRTQQEDSAVYLCASSMYTSGTGNIQYFGAGTRLSVL.